The 32 T cell receptor beta chains below all came from one sample that was sequenced in a study of control samples from healthy donors and cancer patients. Profiled with immunoSEQ multiplex PCR; TCRdb holds only in-frame clones, not every one. The table has 150,000 to 200,000 clones, about nine tenths seen once. Source material: blood. These receptors came from a woman aged 30 to 39 in good health.

The chain recombines TRBV15 with TRBJ2-5; TRBD2 matches at 8 bases. From germline, CDR1 is LNHNV and CDR2 YYDKDF (reference sequence). The V segment lost 0 bases and the J segment 2 bases; nucleotides outside the gene matches: 5. This CDR3 is built from 16 residues. The CDR3 DNA sequence: TGTGCCACCAGCAGAGAATCAGCGGGAGATCAAGAGACCCAGTACTTC. Translated, it gives CATSRESAGDQETQYF.

The table lists this clone with a count of one. The gene calls are TRBV4-3 and TRBJ2-1, with 11 bases fitting TRBD2. The CDR3 loop spans 20 amino acids. The V segment lost 0 bases and the J segment 2 bases; nucleotides outside the gene matches: 12. CDR1 is LGHNA, CDR2 YSLEER, per germline. The CDR3 DNA sequence: TGCGCCAGCAGCCAAGATCGGGCTAGCGGGAGGCCGGGGGCCTACAATGAGCAGTTCTTC. This translates into CASSQDRASGRPGAYNEQFF.

The gene calls are TRBV6-5 and TRBJ2-1; 11 bases align to TRBD2. In germline, CDR1 is MNHEY, CDR2 SVGAGI. V gave up 4 bases and J gave up 7 bases; unmatched junction bases: 6. CDR3 length: 15 amino acids. The CDR3 DNA follows: TGTGCCAGCAGTTTCCGTAGCGGGGGGGGGAATGAGCAGTTCTTC. This translates into CASSFRSGGGNEQFF.

The rearrangement joins TRBV30 to TRBJ2-7, with D possibly matching TRBD2 (6 bases). Germline V CDR1 and CDR2: GTSNPN, SVGIG (reference sequence). Trimming took 1 base from V and 2 from J, leaving 15 bases between them. This CDR3 has 15 amino acids. The CDR3 loop is CAWSDPGEVTYEQYF. The CDR3, as DNA: TGTGCCTGGAGTGACCCCGGGGAGGTTACCTACGAGCAGTACTTC.

The V and J genes are TRBV7-9 and TRBJ1-1, with D uncertain. Germline CDR1 reads SEHNR; CDR2 reads FQNEAQ (reference sequence). V lost 4 bases to trimming and J lost 5 bases, with 14 bases between them. CDR3 length equals 14 residues. The CDR3 sequence: CASSSPHLETEAFF. DNA for the CDR3: TGTGCCAGCAGCTCGCCTCATCTGGAGACTGAAGCTTTCTTT. The full variable domain, its missing parts supplied by reference TRBV7-9 and TRBJ1-1, is DTGVSQNPRHKITKRGQNVTFRCDPISEHNRLYWYRQTLGQGPEFLTYFQNEAQLEKSRLLSDRFSAERPKGSFSTLEIQRTEQGDSAMYLCASSSPHLETEAFFGQGTRLTVV.

The rearrangement uses TRBV19 and TRBJ1-2; 8 bases agree with TRBD1. The CDR3 covers 13 residues. Trimming at V came to 3 bases and at J to 4 bases, leaving 1 base not matched to a gene. The V gene's germline CDR1 is LNHDA and CDR2 SQIVND (reference sequence). Written as DNA, the CDR3 is TGTGCCAGTAGTATGGGACAGGCCTATGGCTACACCTTC. This gives the protein CASSMGQAYGYTF.

The rearrangement joins TRBV19 to TRBJ1-1; no firm D call. The ends were cut back, 3 bases at V and 1 base at J, with 6 bases in the middle. Germline CDR1 LNHDA, CDR2 SQIVND (reference sequence). This CDR3 is built from 13 residues. The chain's CDR3 is CASSILQNTEAFF. The CDR3, as DNA: TGTGCCAGTAGTATTTTACAGAACACTGAAGCTTTCTTT.

The CDR3 nucleotides read TGTGCCAGCAGCCAAGTTATAAATGAGCAGTTCTTC. Its translation: CASSQVINEQFF. This chain links TRBV14 with TRBJ2-1, with D unclear. Looked up from germline, CDR1 is SGHDN and CDR2 is FVKESK. CDR3 length: 12 amino acids. V was pared by 1 base and J by 7 bases, with 5 bases between.

V usage is TRBV30 and J usage is TRBJ1-6; D not certain. The length of the CDR3 is 14 residues. Trimming left V 3 bases short and J 0 bases short, with 6 bases between. CDR1 is GTSNPN, CDR2 SVGIG, per germline (reference sequence). The CDR3, as DNA: TGTGCCTGGAGGGGGAGCTCCTATAATTCACCCCTCCACTTT. Encoded protein: CAWRGSSYNSPLHF.

V is TRBV19 and J is TRBJ1-1; possible D gene TRBD1, 6 bases. Looked up from germline, CDR1 is LNHDA and CDR2 is SQIVND (reference sequence). The CDR3 consists of 14 residues. V lost 4 bases and J lost 3, with 12 bases in between. This CDR3 is CASSTGPGDTEAFF. The CDR3, as DNA: TGTGCCAGTAGTACCGGACCAGGGGACACTGAAGCTTTCTTT.

The chain combines TRBV7-9 with TRBJ1-5, with D tentatively TRBD1 (6 bases). Trimming took 4 bases from V and 4 from J, leaving 20 bases between them. CDR1 SEHNR and CDR2 FQNEAQ come from the germline V gene (reference sequence). The CDR3 is 17 residues long. The CDR3 coding sequence is TGTGCCAGCAGCTATCCATCCCTCGGGGGCGAGAATCAGCCCCAGCATTTT. This sequence encodes CASSYPSLGGENQPQHF.

The chain has TRBV7-2 and TRBJ2-1; D unclear. Trimming stripped 1 base from V and 2 bases from J, with 6 bases between. Per germline, CDR1 SGHTA and CDR2 FQGNSA. There are 14 residues in the CDR3. The CDR3 reads CASSLVTPYNEQFF. The CDR3, as DNA: TGTGCCAGCAGCTTAGTGACACCCTACAATGAGCAGTTCTTC.

In DNA, the CDR3 is TGTGCCAGCAGCAAAGATGGGGGCACTGAAGCTTTCTTT. Its protein product is CASSKDGGTEAFF. The chain uses TRBV21-1 and TRBJ1-1. TRBV21-1 is recorded as a pseudogene. The CDR3 has 13 amino acids.

This chain joins TRBV4-1 and TRBJ2-1; TRBD1 matches 7 bases. Germline values: CDR1 MGHRA, CDR2 YSYEKL. The CDR3 has 15 residues. V lost 7 bases to trimming and J lost 0 bases; unmatched junction nucleotides: 6. The CDR3 DNA is TGCGCCAGCACCGAACAGGGGCACTCCTACAATGAGCAGTTCTTC. The encoded protein is CASTEQGHSYNEQFF.

This sequence joins TRBV5-1 and TRBJ2-3; the D is unclear. V lost 2 bases to trimming and J lost 9 bases, with 7 bases between them. CDR1 and CDR2 (germline): SGHRS, YFSETQ. The CDR3 covers 11 residues. CDR3 loop: CASSFQTTQYF. Written as DNA, the CDR3 is TGCGCCAGCAGCTTCCAGACAACGCAGTATTTT.

V usage is TRBV4-2 and J usage is TRBJ1-6, with a weak D call TRBD1 (6 bases). Germline-derived CDR1 and CDR2 are LGHNA and YNFKEQ. V gave up 0 bases and J gave up 10 bases, with 16 bases separating them. CDR3 length: 16 amino acids. The CDR3 DNA reads as TGTGCCAGCAGCCAAGATCGGAGTGCAGGGGTGTCACCCCTCCACTTT. Encoded protein: CASSQDRSAGVSPLHF.

V usage is TRBV5-4 and J usage is TRBJ2-3; D is undetermined. V lost 2 bases to trimming and J lost 3 bases, with 10 bases between them. CDR3 size: 14 residues. Germline loops: CDR1 SGHNT, CDR2 YYREEE (reference sequence). This chain's CDR3 is CASSLYIATDTQYF. The CDR3 DNA is TGTGCCAGCAGCTTATACATAGCTACAGATACGCAGTATTTT.

The rearrangement joins TRBV4-2 to TRBJ2-1; 13 bases are shared with TRBD2. Germline V lookup: CDR1 LGHNA, CDR2 YNFKEQ. V shed 3 bases, J shed 3 bases, and the junction held 2 bases outside the gene matches. CDR3 length: 16 amino acids. CDR3 region: CASSHGLAGVYNEQFF. CDR3 in DNA: TGTGCCAGCAGCCATGGACTAGCGGGAGTCTACAATGAGCAGTTCTTC.

The CDR3 DNA is TGTGCCAGCAGTGAAGTAGCAGGGGGAGCCTACGAGCAGTACTTC. It specifies CASSEVAGGAYEQYF. The genes are TRBV6-1 and TRBJ2-7; 7 bases fit TRBD1. Germline CDR1 and CDR2: MNHNS and SASEGT. The CDR3 runs to 15 residues. V dropped 1 base and J dropped 2; count of bases not matched to a gene: 5.

The chain links TRBV28 to TRBJ2-7; D possibly corresponds to TRBD1 (5 bases). V lost 7 bases to trimming and J lost 6 bases, with 19 bases between them. The CDR3 runs to 14 residues. Germline V gives CDR1 MDHEN, CDR2 SYDVKM. CDR3 residues: CASTQGDRRAEQYF. Here the CDR3 DNA reads TGTGCCAGCACCCAAGGAGACAGACGGGCCGAGCAGTACTTC.

V is TRBV6-5 and J is TRBJ1-6, with D maybe TRBD1 (6 bases). Trimming removed 0 bases from V and 3 bases from J, with 6 bases in between. Germline loops: CDR1 MNHEY, CDR2 SVGAGI. The CDR3 runs 15 residues. The CDR3 coding sequence is TGTGCCAGCAGTTACTCAGGGGGCTATAATTCACCCCTCCACTTT. Its protein product is CASSYSGGYNSPLHF.

The CDR3 loop reads CASSLSSGNLNSPLHF. The CDR3 DNA reads TGTGCCAGCAGTTTATCGTCAGGGAACTTGAATTCACCCCTCCACTTT. This chain connects TRBV27 to TRBJ1-6; perhaps TRBD1 as D (5 bases). V gave up 0 bases and J gave up 7 bases, with 13 bases separating them. Germline-derived CDR1 and CDR2 are MNHEY and SMNVEV (reference sequence). The CDR3 is 16 amino acids.

The V call is TRBV9, the J call TRBJ2-2; 7 nucleotides align to TRBD1. Germline V lookup: CDR1 SGDLS, CDR2 YYNGEE. CDR3 length: 16 residues. Losses at the gene ends were 0 bases for V and 3 bases for J; bases not matched to a gene: 5. The CDR3 nucleotides are TGTGCCAGCAGCGTAGCTCCGACAGGGCACACCGGGGAGCTGTTTTTT. Translated, it gives CASSVAPTGHTGELFF.

The chain is built from TRBV5-1 and TRBJ2-4; D gene ambiguous. The CDR3 runs to 13 residues. Germline CDR1 reads SGHRS; CDR2 reads YFSETQ. The germline V and J ends were trimmed by 1 base and 5 bases, with 7 bases remaining between them. The CDR3 spells CASSLTEQNIQYF. CDR3 coding DNA: TGCGCCAGCAGCTTGACCGAACAAAACATTCAGTACTTC.

The genes are TRBV2 and TRBJ2-7; 7 bases agree with TRBD2. Losses at the gene ends were 2 bases for V and 4 bases for J; bases not matched to a gene: 5. Germline V gene lookup returns CDR1 SNHLY and CDR2 FYNNEI. CDR3 length: 14 amino acids. CDR3 region: CASSERLAEYEQYF. The CDR3 DNA reads as TGTGCCAGCAGTGAAAGGCTAGCGGAGTACGAGCAGTACTTC. The full variable domain, rest sourced from reference TRBV2 and TRBJ2-7, is EPEVTQTPSHQVTQMGQEVILRCVPISNHLYFYWYRQILGQKVEFLVSFYNNEISEKSEIFDDQFSVERPDGSNFTLKIRSTKLEDSAMYFCASSERLAEYEQYFGPGTRLTVT.

The chain combines TRBV6-2 or TRBV6-3 with TRBJ2-7; 10 bases map to TRBD1. The CDR3 has 13 residues. The J segment lost 4 bases and the V segment lost 4 bases, leaving 1 base of the junction unmatched. Per germline, CDR1 MNHEY and CDR2 SVGEGT. This chain's CDR3 is CASSWDRGYEQYF. The CDR3 DNA is TGTGCCAGCAGTTGGGACAGGGGATACGAGCAGTACTTC.

About this clone: The sample carries other DNA sequences with the same CDR3. CDR3 protein: CASSNRDGTEAFF. The DNA for the CDR3 is TGTGCCAGCAGTAACCGGGACGGCACTGAAGCTTTCTTT. This chain joins TRBV6-5 and TRBJ1-1; D possibly corresponds to TRBD1 (5 bases). This CDR3 has 13 amino acids. Trimming removed 5 bases from V and 4 bases from J, with 11 bases in between. Germline CDR1 is MNHEY and CDR2 is SVGAGI.

The chain combines TRBV2 with TRBJ2-3, with a possible D match to TRBD2 (6 bases). Trimming removed 3 bases from V and 4 bases from J, with 11 bases in between. Per the germline V gene, CDR1 is SNHLY and CDR2 is FYNNEI. The CDR3 loop spans 14 amino acids. The CDR3 DNA is TGTGCCAGCAGTGAGGGCGGGGTGGCAGATACGCAGTATTTT. The encoded protein is CASSEGGVADTQYF.

V usage is TRBV30 and J usage is TRBJ2-1; 10 bases are shared with TRBD2. The CDR3 is made up of 15 amino acids. The V and J ends lost 0 bases and 6 bases, in that order; junction bases with no gene match: 5. The germline V gene encodes CDR1 GTSNPN and CDR2 SVGIG (reference sequence). CDR3 sequence (DNA): TGTGCCTGGAGTGTCAAGCTAGCGGGAGCCAATGAGCAGTTCTTC. It translates to CAWSVKLAGANEQFF.

The chain is built from TRBV24-1 and TRBJ1-4, with D possibly being TRBD1 (5 bases). Trimming pared 5 bases from V and 3 bases from J, leaving 6 bases between. CDR1 is KGHDR, CDR2 SFDVKD, per germline. CDR3 size: 13 residues. CDR3 sequence reads: CATSGGSNEKLFF. DNA of the CDR3: TGTGCCACCAGTGGGGGGTCTAATGAAAAACTGTTTTTT.

The V and J genes are TRBV6-4 and TRBJ2-5, with 7 bases that match TRBD2. The CDR3 covers 15 residues. With V trimmed by 6 bases and J by 1 base, 8 bases remained unmatched. The germline V gene has CDR1 MRHNA and CDR2 SNTAGT. The CDR3 sequence is CASSPEAGTQETQYF. The CDR3 DNA reads TGTGCCAGCAGCCCCGAAGCGGGGACCCAAGAGACCCAGTACTTC.

This clone was seen a single time. The V and J genes are TRBV4-2 and TRBJ2-7; 10 positions match TRBD2. Germline loops: CDR1 LGHNA, CDR2 YNFKEQ. This CDR3 comprises 15 residues. J was trimmed by 5 bases and V by 0 bases; bases with no gene match: 4. The DNA of the CDR3 is TGTGCCAGCAGCCAAGAAGCGGGGGGGCCCGACGAGCAGTACTTC. Translating it yields CASSQEAGGPDEQYF.